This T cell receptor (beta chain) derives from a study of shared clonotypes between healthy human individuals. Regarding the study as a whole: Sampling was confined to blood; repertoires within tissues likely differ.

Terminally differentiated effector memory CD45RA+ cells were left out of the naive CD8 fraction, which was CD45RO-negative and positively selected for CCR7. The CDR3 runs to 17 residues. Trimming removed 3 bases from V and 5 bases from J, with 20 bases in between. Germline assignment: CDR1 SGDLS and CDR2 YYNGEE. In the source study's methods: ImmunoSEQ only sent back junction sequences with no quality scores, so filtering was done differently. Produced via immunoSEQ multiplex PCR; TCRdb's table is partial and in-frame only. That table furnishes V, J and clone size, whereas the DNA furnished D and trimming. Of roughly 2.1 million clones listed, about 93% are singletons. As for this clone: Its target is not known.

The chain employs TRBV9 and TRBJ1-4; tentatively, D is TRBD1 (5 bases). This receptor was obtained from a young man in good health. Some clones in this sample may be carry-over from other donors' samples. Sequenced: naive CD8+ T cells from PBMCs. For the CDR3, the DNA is TGTGCCAGCAGCGCTAACAGGAAAAATGGGGAAAATGAAAAACTGTTTTTT. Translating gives CASSANRKNGENEKLFF.